The 18 T cell receptor beta chains listed next were all sequenced from one sample in a study of cytotoxic CD8 clonotypes in ibrutinib-treated CLL. The assay was immunoSEQ multiplex PCR, and TCRdb's table has in-frame clones only and misses some. Of tens of thousands of clones in the sample, 49% were seen once. The sample here was PBMCs, taken before ibrutinib treatment. These receptors all come from a human donor with chronic lymphocytic leukemia.

V usage is TRBV27 and J usage is TRBJ2-7; D is perhaps TRBD2 (6 bases). Germline CDR1 is MNHEY and CDR2 is SMNVEV (reference sequence). Trimming removed 4 bases from V and 1 base from J, with 14 bases in between. The CDR3 has 15 amino acids. The CDR3 DNA reads TGTGCCAGCAGTTCACCGGGACTCCATTCCTACGAGCAGTACTTC. Translating gives CASSSPGLHSYEQYF.

This clone has just a few counts. This chain connects TRBV5-4 to TRBJ1-2, with D possibly being TRBD1 (5 bases). Germline V gene data show CDR1 as SGHNT and CDR2 as YYREEE (reference sequence). The CDR3 is made up of 12 amino acids. V was pared by 0 bases and J by 9 bases, with 9 bases between. CDR3 DNA: TGTGCCAGCAGCTTGGGACAGCTGAGCTACACCTTC. It yields the protein CASSLGQLSYTF.

V gene TRBV10-2 combines with J gene TRBJ1-4, with D unclear. The CDR3 has 13 amino acids. Germline-derived CDR1 and CDR2 are WSHSY and SAAADI. V lost 4 bases to trimming and J lost 3 bases, with 6 bases between them. CDR3 in DNA: TGCGCCAGCAGTGTGCGGGCTAATGAAAAACTGTTTTTT. Translating it yields CASSVRANEKLFF.

V and J are TRBV4-2 and TRBJ2-3; 10 nucleotides align to TRBD2. CDR1 and CDR2 from the germline V gene are LGHNA and YNFKEQ. V gave up 0 bases and J gave up 5 bases; unmatched junction bases: 11. The CDR3 length is 18 residues. The CDR3 DNA sequence: TGTGCCAGCAGCCAAGAATCTACTAGCGGGGCCAATCGAGATACGCAGTATTTT. It codes for CASSQESTSGANRDTQYF.

The chain couples TRBV27 to TRBJ2-2; 12 nucleotides match TRBD2. This CDR3 is built from 15 residues. J was trimmed by 4 bases and V by 8 bases; bases with no gene match: 5. Germline assignment: CDR1 MNHEY and CDR2 SMNVEV (reference sequence). CDR3 loop: CASSGTSGFTGELFF. In nucleotides, the CDR3 is TGTGCCAGCTCCGGGACTAGCGGGTTCACCGGGGAGCTGTTTTTT.

In its sample, this clone was seen a few times. The rearrangement uses TRBV11-1 and TRBJ1-1; D remains unclear. Germline values: CDR1 SGHAT, CDR2 FQDESV (reference sequence). V lost 5 bases to trimming and J lost 3 bases, with 13 bases between them. The CDR3 is 14 amino acids. CDR3 sequence reads: CASSPLSLDTEAFF. Here the CDR3 DNA reads TGTGCCAGCAGCCCACTCTCTCTAGACACTGAAGCTTTCTTT.

The chain links TRBV7-9 to TRBJ1-1; D uncertain. The germline CDR1 and CDR2 sequences are SEHNR and FQNEAQ (reference sequence). Trimming took off 1 base at V and 2 bases at J, with 8 bases between the two ends. The CDR3 contains 14 residues. The DNA for the CDR3 is TGTGCCAGCAGCTTAGGTTCCCTTAACACTGAAGCTTTCTTT. This sequence encodes CASSLGSLNTEAFF.

This clone was seen a handful of times. The chain employs TRBV6-5 and TRBJ2-2; D remains unclear. Germline V gene data show CDR1 as MNHEY and CDR2 as SVGAGI. Trimming left V 7 bases short and J 3 bases short, with 6 bases between. The CDR3 totals 12 residues. CDR3 sequence (DNA): TGTGCCAGCAATTTTTACACCGGGGAGCTGTTTTTT. Translating it yields CASNFYTGELFF.

This clone appeared a few times. The CDR3 DNA sequence: TGCGCCAGCAGCCCACGGGACAGTGCCTACGAGCAGTACTTC. This encodes CASSPRDSAYEQYF. J is TRBJ2-7 and V is TRBV4-1; 7 bases line up with TRBD1. The V and J ends lost 4 bases and 2 bases, in that order; junction bases with no gene match: 5. CDR1 is MGHRA and CDR2 is YSYEKL in the germline V gene. The CDR3 runs 14 residues.

This clone has a handful of counts. The chain employs TRBV19 and TRBJ1-1, with a possible D match to TRBD1 (5 bases). Germline CDR1 and CDR2: LNHDA and SQIVND (reference sequence). V was shortened by 5 bases and J by 1 base, with 8 bases between the two germline ends. The CDR3 has 13 residues. CDR3 nucleotide sequence: TGTGCCAGTAGTTCGCAGGGGAACACTGAAGCTTTCTTT. It translates to CASSSQGNTEAFF.

The V and J genes are TRBV6-6 and TRBJ2-2; perhaps TRBD1 as D (6 bases). V was pared by 6 bases and J by 3 bases, with 11 bases between. The CDR3 totals 14 residues. Germline CDR1 MNHNY, CDR2 SVGAGI (reference sequence). The CDR3 here is CASRDGGDTGELFF. The CDR3 bases are TGTGCCAGCAGGGATGGGGGCGACACCGGGGAGCTGTTTTTT.

The rearrangement links TRBV27 to TRBJ1-5, with TRBD1 identical over 10 bases. Losses at the gene ends were 6 bases for V and 7 bases for J; bases not matched to a gene: 9. CDR1 and CDR2 from the germline V gene are MNHEY and SMNVEV (reference sequence). The CDR3 length is 15 residues. This chain's CDR3 is CASRTGQGSGQPQHF. The CDR3 DNA reads as TGTGCCAGCAGGACGGGACAGGGGTCCGGGCAGCCCCAGCATTTT.

This chain connects TRBV4-3 to TRBJ1-2; no definite D call. The CDR3 totals 11 residues. Trimming took 0 bases from V and 7 from J, leaving 3 bases between them. Per the germline V gene, CDR1 is LGHNA and CDR2 is YSLEER. This chain's CDR3 is CASSQEAGYTF. CDR3 sequence (DNA): TGCGCCAGCAGCCAAGAGGCTGGCTACACCTTC.

V and J are TRBV27 and TRBJ2-3; D ambiguous. V lost 6 bases, J lost 5 bases, and 18 bases lay in between. The germline gives CDR1 MNHEY, CDR2 SMNVEV (reference sequence). This CDR3 is built from 15 residues. In nucleotides, the CDR3 is TGTGCCAGCAGAAACACGCTCTCCTGGAGAGATACGCAGTATTTT. Its translation is CASRNTLSWRDTQYF.

CDR3 region: CAIWQNTGELFF. Written as DNA, the CDR3 is TGTGCCATCTGGCAGAACACCGGGGAGCTGTTTTTT. This rearrangement joins TRBV10-3 to TRBJ2-2; D gene unclear. The CDR3 extends over 12 amino acids. Germline V gives CDR1 ENHRY, CDR2 SYGVKD. Trimming took off 8 bases at V and 1 base at J, with 5 bases between the two ends.

V and J are TRBV15 and TRBJ2-1, with TRBD2 matching 11 bases. With 5 bases clipped from V and 8 bases from J, the junction kept 11 bases outside the gene matches. The V gene's germline CDR1 is LNHNV and CDR2 YYDKDF (reference sequence). The CDR3 is 16 residues long. The CDR3 spells CATSGDILAGAYEQFF. The CDR3, as DNA: TGTGCCACCAGCGGCGACATACTAGCGGGGGCTTATGAGCAGTTCTTC.

V usage is TRBV11-2 and J usage is TRBJ2-7; D uncertain. Trimming shortened V by 4 bases and J by 4 bases, and 8 bases separated the two germline ends. Germline lookup yields CDR1 SGHAT and CDR2 FQNNGV. This CDR3 spans 12 amino acids. This chain's CDR3 is CASSSTRYEQYF. CDR3 bases: TGTGCCAGCAGCTCCACACGTTACGAGCAGTACTTC.

This clone was counted a few times. The J gene is TRBJ2-7, the V gene TRBV27; D is possibly TRBD1 (5 bases). The CDR3 sequence is 13 residues long. Trimming pared 2 bases from V and 9 bases from J, leaving 14 bases between. CDR1 is MNHEY and CDR2 is SMNVEV in the germline V gene (reference sequence). CDR3 bases: TGTGCCAGCAGTTTAGGGGCCAATTCTGGGCAGTACTTC. Protein: CASSLGANSGQYF.